These T cell receptor beta chains were read from a single sample in a study of shared clonotypes between healthy human individuals. Assay: immunoSEQ multiplex PCR; the TCRdb copy retains only in-frame clones and omits some. The repertoire holds 950,000 to 1,100,000 clones, with 75% to 80% as singletons. Sequenced input: memory CD4+ T cells from PBMCs. These receptor sequences come from a man between 18 and 35 years old in good health. Some clones in this sample may be carry-over from other donors' samples. Each CDR3 is given with its conserved first and last residue. A D gene is named only where the DNA matches it firmly. Size values are once, few and many counts, or a class for expanded clones, and some rows have none.

V gene	D gene	J gene	clone size	CDR3 protein	CDR3 DNA
TRBV9	.	TRBJ1-3	.	CASSVGGAGNTIYF	TGTGCCAGCAGCGTAGGCGGGGCTGGAAACACCATATATTTT
TRBV10-3	.	TRBJ2-5	.	CAIGQGPETQYF	TGTGCCATAGGCCAGGGACCGGAGACCCAGTACTTC
TRBV5-4	.	TRBJ2-1	.	CASSLEAGVVGEQFF	TGTGCCAGCAGCTTGGAAGCCGGAGTTGTCGGTGAGCAGTTCTTC
TRBV5-5	.	TRBJ1-1	.	CASSLYAQVEAFF	TGTGCCAGCAGCTTGTATGCGCAGGTTGAAGCTTTCTTT
TRBV6-5	.	TRBJ2-5	.	CASRPDRSGTQYF	TGTGCCAGCAGGCCCGATAGGTCCGGGACCCAGTACTTC
TRBV5-1	.	TRBJ2-5	.	CASSLGPGETQYF	TGCGCCAGCAGCTTGGGCCCTGGGGAGACCCAGTACTTC
TRBV19	TRBD1	TRBJ1-5	.	CASSIRQGDGSNQPQHF	TGTGCCAGTAGTATACGACAGGGGGATGGTAGCAATCAGCCCCAGCATTTT
TRBV6-6	.	TRBJ1-2	.	CASSYGRGPSYGYTF	TGTGCCAGCAGTTACGGGCGGGGGCCTAGCTATGGCTACACCTTC
TRBV14	.	TRBJ2-1	few	CASSQEGGWGNEQFF	TGTGCCAGCAGCCAAGAGGGGGGATGGGGGAATGAGCAGTTCTTC
TRBV20-1	.	TRBJ1-1	few	CSAGPYTEAFF	TGCAGTGCGGGACCTTACACTGAAGCTTTCTTT
TRBV29-1	TRBD2	TRBJ2-1	.	CSGEGYNEQFF	TGCAGCGGGGAGGGCTACAATGAGCAGTTCTTC
TRBV14	.	TRBJ2-7	.	CASSRGADVYEQYF	TGTGCCAGCAGCCGGGGGGCCGACGTCTACGAGCAGTACTTC
TRBV7-2	TRBD2	TRBJ2-3	few	CASSLATSGASIGTDTQYF	TGTGCCAGCAGCTTAGCGACTAGCGGAGCTTCAATCGGCACAGATACGCAGTATTTT
TRBV7-8	.	TRBJ2-1	.	CASSLNYEQFF	TGTGCCAGCAGCTTAAACTATGAGCAGTTCTTC
TRBV9	TRBD2	TRBJ2-5	.	CASSVVAGHQETQYF	TGTGCCAGCAGCGTAGTAGCGGGCCATCAAGAGACCCAGTACTTC
TRBV19	TRBD2	TRBJ2-7	many	CASSITSGSGYEQYF	TGTGCCAGTAGTATCACTAGCGGGAGTGGGTACGAGCAGTACTTC
TRBV29-1	.	TRBJ1-4	.	CSVTRGAHGELFF	TGCAGCGTAACTAGGGGGGCCCATGGAGAACTGTTTTTT
TRBV6-5	.	TRBJ2-3	.	CASSLSSGFTDTQYF	TGTGCCAGCAGTTTATCGTCGGGGTTCACAGATACGCAGTATTTT
TRBV2	.	TRBJ2-5	.	CASLVVLGETQYF	TGTGCCAGCCTTGTGGTTTTGGGGGAGACCCAGTACTTC
TRBV27	.	TRBJ2-7	.	CASSPRGVSYEQYF	TGTGCCAGCAGCCCGAGGGGCGTCTCCTACGAGCAGTACTTC
TRBV6-5	.	TRBJ2-7	.	CASSYGGNGYEQYF	TGTGCCAGCAGTTATGGGGGCAATGGCTACGAGCAGTACTTC
TRBV7-2	.	TRBJ1-5	few	CASSLSQGGQPQHF	TGTGCCAGCAGCTTAAGTCAGGGAGGTCAGCCCCAGCATTTT
TRBV2	TRBD1	TRBJ2-2	.	CACYPRDRLIGELFF	TGTGCCTGCTATCCCCGGGACAGACTAATCGGGGAGCTGTTTTTT
TRBV20-1	.	TRBJ2-3	.	CSAAPTDTQYF	TGCAGTGCCGCCCCCACAGATACGCAGTATTTT
TRBV30	.	TRBJ1-1	.	CAWSEETGLAFF	TGTGCCTGGAGTGAGGAGACAGGTCTTGCTTTCTTT
TRBV2	.	TRBJ2-4	.	CASGGLAKNIQYF	TGTGCCAGCGGTGGTCTAGCCAAAAACATTCAGTACTTC
TRBV18	.	TRBJ2-5	.	CASSPGKETQYF	TGTGCCAGCTCACCAGGGAAAGAGACCCAGTACTTC
TRBV30	.	TRBJ1-1	few	CAWSVRGRTEAFF	TGTGCCTGGAGTGTAAGGGGGAGGACTGAAGCTTTCTTT
TRBV19	.	TRBJ2-5	.	CASSMGWGQETQYF	TGTGCCAGTAGTATGGGATGGGGCCAAGAGACCCAGTACTTC
TRBV29-1	.	TRBJ1-2	few	CSVARPPYGYTF	TGCAGCGTTGCCCGACCACCCTATGGCTACACCTTC
TRBV11-3	.	TRBJ1-1	.	CASSGDVGTEAFF	TGTGCCAGTTCAGGGGACGTGGGCACTGAAGCTTTCTTT
TRBV28	TRBD1	TRBJ2-7	.	CASSSAGGRAYEQYF	TGTGCCAGCAGTTCCGCAGGGGGACGGGCCTACGAGCAGTACTTC
TRBV5-1	.	TRBJ1-2	.	CASSLGTNYGYTF	TGCGCCAGCAGCTTGGGTACTAACTATGGCTACACCTTC
TRBV28	.	TRBJ1-2	.	CAIPAGLSGGEDGYTF	TGTGCCATCCCGGCGGGTTTATCTGGTGGGGAAGATGGCTACACCTTC
TRBV5-5	TRBD1	TRBJ2-7	.	CASSLQGPAYEQYF	TGTGCCAGCAGCTTACAGGGGCCGGCTTACGAGCAGTACTTC
TRBV2	.	TRBJ1-1	.	CASRLSRNTEAFF	TGTGCCAGCAGATTAAGTAGGAACACTGAAGCTTTCTTT
TRBV7-2	TRBD2	TRBJ2-1	few	CASSLARRGSGQFF	TGTGCCAGCAGCTTAGCTAGGCGCGGGAGTGGTCAGTTCTTC
TRBV30	.	TRBJ1-4	.	CAWSVLSGGEKLFF	TGTGCCTGGAGTGTACTCAGTGGGGGTGAAAAACTGTTTTTT
TRBV5-6	TRBD2	TRBJ2-1	.	CASRSLAGPYNEQFF	TGTGCCAGCAGGTCCCTAGCGGGTCCTTACAATGAGCAGTTCTTC
TRBV7-8	TRBD2	TRBJ2-1	.	CASSPRTSSYYNEQFF	TGTGCCAGCAGCCCCCGGACTAGCTCCTACTACAATGAGCAGTTCTTC
TRBV2	.	TRBJ2-2	.	CASSQGSRRNTGELFF	TGTGCCAGCAGTCAGGGGTCCCGGCGGAACACCGGGGAGCTGTTTTTT
TRBV6-6	TRBD2	TRBJ2-5	few	CASSWTRETQYF	TGTGCCAGCAGTTGGACTAGAGAGACCCAGTACTTC
TRBV5-1	TRBD1	TRBJ1-1	.	CASSLKRQGAGMTNTEAFF	TGCGCCAGCAGCCTTAAAAGACAGGGGGCAGGTATGACGAACACTGAAGCTTTCTTT
TRBV9	.	TRBJ1-2	.	CASSASPRSVTNYGYTF	TGTGCCAGCAGCGCCTCCCCCCGGTCTGTAACTAACTATGGCTACACCTTC
TRBV15	TRBD2	TRBJ2-7	.	CATSRDYGGSWSYEQYF	TGTGCCACCAGCAGAGATTACGGCGGGAGCTGGTCCTACGAGCAGTACTTC
TRBV5-1	.	TRBJ2-1	.	CASSFTRGPYNEQFF	TGCGCCAGCAGCTTTACCAGGGGACCCTACAATGAGCAGTTCTTC
TRBV5-5	.	TRBJ1-1	.	CASTEPGPRRHEAFF	TGTGCCAGCACTGAGCCGGGACCCCGGAGGCATGAAGCTTTCTTT
TRBV19	TRBD2	TRBJ2-3	.	CASGPSGSAAQYF	TGTGCCAGTGGACCTAGCGGGAGTGCGGCGCAGTATTTT
TRBV4-1	.	TRBJ2-7	few	CASSRDGRYEQYF	TGCGCCAGCAGCCGGGACGGACGCTACGAGCAGTACTTC
TRBV7-6	.	TRBJ2-5	.	CASSHPVLETQYF	TGTGCCAGCAGCCACCCCGTCCTCGAGACCCAGTACTTC
TRBV9	.	TRBJ2-6	.	CASSEGAPGANVLTF	TGTGCCAGCAGCGAGGGAGCCCCAGGGGCCAACGTCCTGACTTTC